What follows are 22 T cell receptor beta chains derived from one specimen sequenced in a study of T cells in narcolepsy. Profiling relied on immunoSEQ multiplex PCR, and the TCRdb table lists in-frame clones only, not all of them. The sample gives tens of thousands of clones, over 75% of which show up once; 0.75% to 1% is in the top ten. What was sequenced was CD45RA- memory CD4+ T cells from PBMCs. The receptors come from a human donor with narcolepsy.

The chain joins TRBV30 to TRBJ2-6; D not certain. The CDR3 loop spans 12 amino acids. The germline CDR1 and CDR2 sequences are GTSNPN and SVGIG (reference sequence). V gave up 5 bases and J gave up 4 bases, with 6 bases separating them. CDR3 sequence reads: CAWGAGANVLTF. CDR3 in DNA: TGTGCCTGGGGAGCGGGGGCCAACGTCCTGACTTTC.

This clone was seen only once. The chain employs TRBV30 and TRBJ1-3; D call uncertain. Germline V gene sequence: CDR1 GTSNPN, CDR2 SVGIG (reference sequence). Between the trimmed V and J ends, which lost 0 bases and 0 bases, there was a span of 12 bases. CDR3 length: 16 residues. CDR3 nucleotide sequence: TGTGCCTGGAGTGTTGGACCGGGGTCCTCTGGAAACACCATATATTTT. Translated, it gives CAWSVGPGSSGNTIYF.

The rearrangement joins TRBV5-8 to TRBJ1-2, with 7 bases lining up with TRBD1. The V and J ends lost 4 bases and 3 bases, in that order; junction bases with no gene match: 12. Germline V gene lookup returns CDR1 SGHTS and CDR2 YDEGEE. This CDR3 is 16 amino acids long. The CDR3 nucleotides read TGTGCCAGCAGCATATACAGGGGTCAGATCGACTATGGCTACACCTTC. Residues: CASSIYRGQIDYGYTF.

The V and J genes are TRBV7-2 and TRBJ1-4; D is unclear. This CDR3 is built from 13 residues. CDR1 SGHTA and CDR2 FQGNSA come from the germline V gene. Trimming stripped 5 bases from V and 5 bases from J, with 9 bases between. This chain's CDR3 is CASSDAENEKLFF. The CDR3 DNA is TGTGCCAGCAGCGATGCGGAGAATGAAAAACTGTTTTTT.

This chain joins TRBV18 and TRBJ2-2; D gene uncertain. Germline assignment: CDR1 KGHSH and CDR2 LQKENI. With 1 base removed from V and 1 base from J, the gap between germline ends came to 4 bases. This CDR3 is 14 amino acids long. CDR3 sequence reads: CASSPQQNTGELFF. The CDR3 nucleotides are TGTGCCAGCTCACCACAGCAGAACACCGGGGAGCTGTTTTTT.

The V and J genes are TRBV29-1 and TRBJ2-5; a weak D match, TRBD1 (6 bases). Germline V lookup: CDR1 SQVTM, CDR2 ANQGSEA. Between the trimmed V and J ends, which lost 4 bases and 5 bases, there was a span of 14 bases. The CDR3 runs 13 residues. The CDR3 reads CSVVGHLGETQYF. The CDR3 DNA follows: TGCAGCGTTGTGGGACATCTTGGGGAGACCCAGTACTTC.

The rearrangement uses TRBV2 and TRBJ1-1; D unresolved. V lost 4 bases, J lost 6 bases, and 15 bases lay in between. The CDR3 loop spans 14 amino acids. Germline loops: CDR1 SNHLY, CDR2 FYNNEI. The CDR3 spells CASSATNSVAEAFF. The CDR3 DNA reads as TGTGCCAGCAGTGCTACCAATTCGGTCGCTGAAGCTTTCTTT.

This sequence joins TRBV30 and TRBJ2-1; D gene uncertain. Germline V CDR1 and CDR2: GTSNPN, SVGIG (reference sequence). This CDR3 is built from 15 residues. With 6 bases removed from V and 0 bases from J, the gap between germline ends came to 15 bases. As DNA, the CDR3 is TGTGCCTGCCCCAATCCGGCCAGCTCCTACAATGAGCAGTTCTTC. It codes for CACPNPASSYNEQFF.

The gene calls are TRBV7-3 and TRBJ1-2; 7 bases are shared with TRBD1. V trimming: 5 bases; J trimming: 7 bases; junction bases outside the gene matches: 13. CDR3 size: 15 residues. From germline, CDR1 is SGHTA and CDR2 FQGTGA. CDR3 DNA sequence: TGTGCCAGCAGCCAACCCACAGGGGATGGGTGTGGCTACACCTTC. It encodes CASSQPTGDGCGYTF.

The rearrangement uses TRBV30 and TRBJ2-5; 10 bases fit TRBD1. Per the germline V gene, CDR1 is GTSNPN and CDR2 is SVGIG (reference sequence). This CDR3 spans 13 amino acids. V shed 5 bases, J shed 3 bases, and the junction held 3 bases outside the gene matches. The CDR3 loop reads CAWGGTGEETQYF. The CDR3 nucleotides are TGTGCCTGGGGGGGGACAGGGGAAGAGACCCAGTACTTC.

The V call is TRBV28, the J call TRBJ1-5; D gene uncertain. The CDR3 has 12 amino acids. V lost 6 bases, J lost 3 bases, and 6 bases lay in between. Germline V gene data show CDR1 as MDHEN and CDR2 as SYDVKM. CDR3: CASRTPNQPQHF. The CDR3 DNA is TGTGCCAGCAGAACTCCCAATCAGCCCCAGCATTTT. Looking up the rest from reference TRBV28 and TRBJ1-5 gives the full variable domain: DVKVTQSSRYLVKRTGEKVFLECVQDMDHENMFWYRQDPGLGLRLIYFSYDVKMKEKGDIPEGYSVSREKKERFSLILESASTNQTSMYLCASRTPNQPQHFGDGTRLSIL.

V is TRBV5-6 and J is TRBJ2-2, with unresolved D. Trimming took 4 bases from V and 6 from J, leaving 10 bases between them. The CDR3 consists of 13 residues. The germline V gene encodes CDR1 SGHDT and CDR2 YYEEEE. CDR3 in DNA: TGTGCCAGCAGCCTCATTGATTCCGGGGAGCTGTTTTTT. Translation gives CASSLIDSGELFF.

The rearrangement joins TRBV5-4 to TRBJ2-3; 7 nucleotides match TRBD2. V gave up 4 bases and J gave up 2 bases; unmatched junction bases: 7. The CDR3 covers 15 residues. Germline lookup yields CDR1 SGHNT and CDR2 YYREEE (reference sequence). DNA of the CDR3: TGTGCCAGCAGCCCTCGCGGGGGATACACAGATACGCAGTATTTT. Protein sequence: CASSPRGGYTDTQYF.

V usage is TRBV5-1 and J usage is TRBJ1-6; D not resolved. V lost 3 bases to trimming and J lost 5 bases, with 3 bases between them. This CDR3 has 12 amino acids. The germline V gene has CDR1 SGHRS and CDR2 YFSETQ. CDR3 in amino acids: CASSWDNSPLHF. CDR3 in DNA: TGCGCCAGCAGCTGGGATAATTCACCCCTCCACTTT. Looking up the rest from reference TRBV5-1 and TRBJ1-6 gives the full variable domain: KAGVTQTPRYLIKTRGQQVTLSCSPISGHRSVSWYQQTPGQGLQFLFEYFSETQRNKGNFPGRFSGRQFSNSRSEMNVSTLELGDSALYLCASSWDNSPLHFGNGTRLTVT.

The chain recombines TRBV21-1 with TRBJ1-5. TRBV21-1 is a recognized pseudogene. This CDR3 contains 20 residues. In DNA form, the CDR3 reads TGTGCCAGCAGCAAATGGGGATTGAAGAAAGAGCCGTATAGCAATCAGCCCCAGCATTTT. Its translation is CASSKWGLKKEPYSNQPQHF.

The chain recombines TRBV6-6 with TRBJ2-1; the D gene is possibly TRBD1 (7 bases). Germline assignment: CDR1 MNHNY and CDR2 SVGAGI (reference sequence). The CDR3 consists of 15 residues. V lost 6 bases to trimming and J lost 8 bases, with 20 bases between them. As DNA, the CDR3 is TGTGCCAGCAGGAATAGGAGGGGGCGAGGGGATGAGCAGTTCTTC. Translating it yields CASRNRRGRGDEQFF.

This clone appeared once. This chain uses TRBV11-1 with TRBJ1-2, with TRBD1 identical over 9 bases. Looked up from germline, CDR1 is SGHAT and CDR2 is FQDESV (reference sequence). The J segment lost 5 bases and the V segment lost 6 bases, leaving 4 bases of the junction unmatched. CDR3 length: 13 amino acids. CDR3 nucleotides: TGTGCCAGCAGGCCCGGGACAGGGTATGGCTACACCTTC. It codes for CASRPGTGYGYTF.

The chain recombines TRBV19 with TRBJ2-2, with D possibly TRBD1 on 6 matching bases. Per the germline V gene, CDR1 is LNHDA and CDR2 is SQIVND (reference sequence). V gave up 5 bases and J gave up 6 bases, with 13 bases separating them. The CDR3 consists of 14 residues. The chain's CDR3 is CASSPQGRAGELFF. The CDR3 nucleotides read TGTGCCAGTAGTCCACAGGGCAGGGCCGGGGAGCTGTTTTTT.

The genes are TRBV7-2 and TRBJ1-1; weak D call: TRBD1 (5 bases). CDR3 size: 17 residues. The germline CDR1 and CDR2 sequences are SGHTA and FQGNSA. V was cut by 4 bases and J by 5 bases, with 23 bases left in between. The CDR3 is CASSSGTVFLGKTEAFF. CDR3 DNA: TGTGCCAGCAGCTCCGGGACCGTATTTTTAGGGAAAACTGAAGCTTTCTTT.

The rearrangement joins TRBV5-6 to TRBJ1-5; D is uncertain. CDR1 is SGHDT, CDR2 YYEEEE, per germline. V lost 1 base and J lost 1, with 9 bases in between. The CDR3 length is 15 residues. The CDR3 coding sequence is TGTGCCAGCAGCTTGTCTATGGGGAGCAATCAGCCCCAGCATTTT. The encoded protein is CASSLSMGSNQPQHF.

J is TRBJ2-5 and V is TRBV23-1; 11 bases align to TRBD1. Judging by the DNA end, TRBJ2-7 fits better; the J call may be wrong. TRBV23-1 is placed among ORFs of uncertain function. The CDR3 length is 15 residues. CDR3 coding DNA: TGCGCCACCCCTGGGGACAGGGGGGTTTCCTACGAGCAGTACTTC. Its protein is CATPGDRGVSYEQYF.

V is TRBV5-8 and J is TRBJ1-5; no firm D call. The CDR3 length is 14 residues. From germline, CDR1 is SGHTS and CDR2 YDEGEE. Trimming shortened V by 2 bases and J by 0 bases, and 6 bases separated the two germline ends. CDR3 region: CASSLTDSNQPQHF. The CDR3 DNA reads TGTGCCAGCAGCTTAACGGATAGCAATCAGCCCCAGCATTTT.